This TCR beta chain was recovered during a study of blood T cell repertoires in COVID-19. The CDR3 sequence is 14 residues long. V lost 6 bases, J lost 2 bases, and 12 bases lay in between. Germline CDR1 MNHEY, CDR2 SVGAGI. Clinical history reported by participants formed the basis on which cohorts were assigned. Original processing methods: Quantification of nucleated cells was approximated via reference gene primer amplification. Some clones are missing from TCRdb's copy, which holds only in-frame ones; the method was immunoSEQ multiplex PCR. That table gives V, J and clone size, and the DNA gave D and trimming. The data contain about 200,000 clones, about 85% of them seen just once; the ten biggest clones take up 2% to 2.5%.

The V and J genes are TRBV6-5 and TRBJ2-3; TRBD1 is a possible D gene (5 bases). The specimen sequenced was PBMCs or T cells enriched from blood (not recorded which). This TCR came from a woman aged 25 to 39 who had recovered from COVID-19. As DNA, the CDR3 is TGTGCCAGCAGGCAGGGTCGAAACACAGATACGCAGTATTTT. It translates to CASRQGRNTDTQYF.